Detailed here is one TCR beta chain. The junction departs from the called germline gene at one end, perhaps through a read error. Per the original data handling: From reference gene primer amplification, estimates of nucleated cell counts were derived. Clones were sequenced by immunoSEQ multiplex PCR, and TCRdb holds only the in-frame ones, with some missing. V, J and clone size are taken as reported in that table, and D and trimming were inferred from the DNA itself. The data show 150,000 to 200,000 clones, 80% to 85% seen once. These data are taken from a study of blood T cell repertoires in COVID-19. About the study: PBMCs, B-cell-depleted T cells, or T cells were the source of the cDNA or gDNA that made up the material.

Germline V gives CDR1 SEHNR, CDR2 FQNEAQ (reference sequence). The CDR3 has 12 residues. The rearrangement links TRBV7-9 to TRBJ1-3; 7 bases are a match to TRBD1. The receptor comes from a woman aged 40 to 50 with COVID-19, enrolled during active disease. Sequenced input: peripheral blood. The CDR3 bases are TGTGCCAGCAGCTTAGCTGCCGGGACAGAATCTTTT. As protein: CASSLAAGTESF.